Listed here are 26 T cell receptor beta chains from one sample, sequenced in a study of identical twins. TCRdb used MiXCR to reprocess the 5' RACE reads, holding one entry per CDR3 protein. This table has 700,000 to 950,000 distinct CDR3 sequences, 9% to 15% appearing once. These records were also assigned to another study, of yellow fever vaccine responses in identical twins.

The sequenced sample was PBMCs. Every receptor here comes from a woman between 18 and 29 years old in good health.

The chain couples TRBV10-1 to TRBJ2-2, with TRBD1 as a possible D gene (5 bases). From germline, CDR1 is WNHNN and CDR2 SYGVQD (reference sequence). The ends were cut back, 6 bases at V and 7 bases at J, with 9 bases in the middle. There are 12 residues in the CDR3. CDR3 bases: TGCGCCAGCAGCCAGGGTAACGGGGAGCTGTTTTTT. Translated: CASSQGNGELFF.

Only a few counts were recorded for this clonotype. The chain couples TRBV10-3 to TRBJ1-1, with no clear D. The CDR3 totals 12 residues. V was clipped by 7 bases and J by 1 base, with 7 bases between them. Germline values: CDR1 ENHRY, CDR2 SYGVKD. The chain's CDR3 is CAINGGNTEAFF. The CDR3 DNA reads TGTGCCATCAATGGAGGGAACACTGAAGCTTTCTTT.

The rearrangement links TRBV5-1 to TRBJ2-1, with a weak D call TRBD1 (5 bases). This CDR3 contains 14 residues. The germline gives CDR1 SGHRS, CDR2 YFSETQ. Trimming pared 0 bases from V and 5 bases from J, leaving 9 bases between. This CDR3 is CASSLAGRDNEQFF. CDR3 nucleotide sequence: TGCGCCAGCAGCTTGGCCGGCAGGGACAATGAGCAGTTCTTC.

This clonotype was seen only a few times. This CDR3 reads CASSTLGLPGTYEQYF. CDR3 nucleotide sequence: TGCGCCAGCAGCACATTGGGACTCCCCGGGACGTACGAGCAGTACTTC. The rearrangement links TRBV4-1 to TRBJ2-7; D might be TRBD2 (6 bases). Germline values: CDR1 MGHRA, CDR2 YSYEKL. The CDR3 is 16 residues long. V lost 5 bases, J lost 4 bases, and 21 bases lay in between.

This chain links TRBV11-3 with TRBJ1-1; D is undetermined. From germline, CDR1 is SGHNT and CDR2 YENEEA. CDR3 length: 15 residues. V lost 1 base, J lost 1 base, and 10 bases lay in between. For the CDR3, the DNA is TGTGCCAGCAGCTTAGGGAGAGACAAGAACACTGAAGCTTTCTTT. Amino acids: CASSLGRDKNTEAFF.

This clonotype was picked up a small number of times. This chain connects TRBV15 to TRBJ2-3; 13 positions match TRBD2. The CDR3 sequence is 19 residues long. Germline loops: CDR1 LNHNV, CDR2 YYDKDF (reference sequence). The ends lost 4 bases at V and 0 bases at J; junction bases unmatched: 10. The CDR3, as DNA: TGTGCCACCAGCACCGGGGGACTAGCGGGGATCTCTAGCACAGATACGCAGTATTTT. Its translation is CATSTGGLAGISSTDTQYF.

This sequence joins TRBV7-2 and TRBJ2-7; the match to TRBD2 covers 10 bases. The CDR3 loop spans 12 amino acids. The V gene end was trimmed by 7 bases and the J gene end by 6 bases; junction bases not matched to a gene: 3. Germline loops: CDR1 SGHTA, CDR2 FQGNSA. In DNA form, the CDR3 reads TGTGCCAGCATCCTAGCGGGAGCCGAGCAGTACTTC. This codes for CASILAGAEQYF.

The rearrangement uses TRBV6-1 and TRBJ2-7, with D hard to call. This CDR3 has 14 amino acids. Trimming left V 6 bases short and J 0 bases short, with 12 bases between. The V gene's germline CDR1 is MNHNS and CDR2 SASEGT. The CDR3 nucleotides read TGTGCCAGCAGCCGGAACTCTGGCTCCTACGAGCAGTACGTC. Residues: CASSRNSGSYEQYV.

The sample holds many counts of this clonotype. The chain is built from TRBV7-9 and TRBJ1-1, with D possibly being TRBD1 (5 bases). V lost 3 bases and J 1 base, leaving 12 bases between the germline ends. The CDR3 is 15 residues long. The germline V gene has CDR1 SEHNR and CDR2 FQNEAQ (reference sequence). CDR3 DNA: TGTGCCAGCAGCTTTCGCGGGGGGGAGAACACTGAAGCTTTCTTT. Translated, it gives CASSFRGGENTEAFF.

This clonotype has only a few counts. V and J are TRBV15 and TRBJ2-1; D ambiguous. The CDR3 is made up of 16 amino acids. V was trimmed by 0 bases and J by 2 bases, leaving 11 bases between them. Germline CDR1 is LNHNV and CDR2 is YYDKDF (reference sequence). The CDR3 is CATSRDPDSTYNEQFF. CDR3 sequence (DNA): TGTGCCACCAGCAGAGATCCCGACTCCACCTACAATGAGCAGTTCTTC. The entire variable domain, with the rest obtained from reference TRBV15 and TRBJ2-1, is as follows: DAMVIQNPRYQVTQFGKPVTLSCSQTLNHNVMYWYQQKSSQAPKLLFHYYDKDFNNEADTPDNFQSRRPNTSFCFLDIRSPGLGDTAMYLCATSRDPDSTYNEQFFGPGTRLTVL.

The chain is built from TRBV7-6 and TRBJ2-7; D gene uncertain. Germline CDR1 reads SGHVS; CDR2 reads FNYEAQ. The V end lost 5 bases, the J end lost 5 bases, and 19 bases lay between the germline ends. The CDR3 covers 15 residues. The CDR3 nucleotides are TGTGCCAGCAGCCCAAGTATTGGACCGGCCGACGAGCAGTACTTC. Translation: CASSPSIGPADEQYF.

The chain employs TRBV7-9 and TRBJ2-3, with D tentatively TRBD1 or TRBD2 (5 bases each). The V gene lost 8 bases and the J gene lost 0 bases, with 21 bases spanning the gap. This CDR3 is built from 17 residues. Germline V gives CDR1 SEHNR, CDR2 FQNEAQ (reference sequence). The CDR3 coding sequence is TGTGCCAGCTCGGTGGGGACGGGCCCAGCGAGCACAGATACGCAGTATTTT. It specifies CASSVGTGPASTDTQYF.

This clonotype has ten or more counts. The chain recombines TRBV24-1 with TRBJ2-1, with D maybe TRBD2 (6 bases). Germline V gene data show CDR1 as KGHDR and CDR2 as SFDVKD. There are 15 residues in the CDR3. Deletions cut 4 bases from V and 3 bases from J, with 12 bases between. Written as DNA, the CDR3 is TGTGCCACCAGTGACCGGGACTCTTACTACAATGAGCAGTTCTTC. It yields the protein CATSDRDSYYNEQFF.

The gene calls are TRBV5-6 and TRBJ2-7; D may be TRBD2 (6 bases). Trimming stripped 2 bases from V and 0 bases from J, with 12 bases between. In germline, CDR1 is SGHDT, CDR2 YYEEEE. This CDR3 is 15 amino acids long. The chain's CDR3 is CASSFVERASYEQYF. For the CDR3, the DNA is TGTGCCAGCAGCTTTGTGGAGCGGGCCTCCTACGAGCAGTACTTC.

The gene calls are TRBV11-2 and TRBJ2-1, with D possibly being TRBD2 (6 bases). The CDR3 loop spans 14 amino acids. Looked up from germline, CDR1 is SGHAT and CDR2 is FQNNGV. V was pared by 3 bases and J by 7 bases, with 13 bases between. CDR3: CASSFLEGKNEQFF. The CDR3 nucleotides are TGTGCCAGCAGCTTTCTGGAGGGGAAGAATGAGCAGTTCTTC.

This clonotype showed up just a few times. CDR3 protein: CASKISGRAFTGELFF. The CDR3 coding sequence is TGTGCCAGCAAGATTAGCGGGAGGGCCTTTACCGGGGAGCTGTTTTTT. This chain links TRBV27 with TRBJ2-2, with 11 bases identical to TRBD2. This CDR3 contains 16 residues. The V gene end was trimmed by 7 bases and the J gene end by 5 bases; junction bases not matched to a gene: 9. In germline, CDR1 is MNHEY, CDR2 SMNVEV (reference sequence).

The CDR3 DNA follows: TGTGCCATCAGTGAGTCTGATGGAGGGGCTGGCTACACCTTC. It is translated as CAISESDGGAGYTF. This chain connects TRBV10-3 to TRBJ1-2, with TRBD1 as a possible D gene (5 bases). This CDR3 is built from 14 residues. Germline V gene lookup returns CDR1 ENHRY and CDR2 SYGVKD. Trimming left V 0 bases short and J 7 bases short, with 12 bases between.

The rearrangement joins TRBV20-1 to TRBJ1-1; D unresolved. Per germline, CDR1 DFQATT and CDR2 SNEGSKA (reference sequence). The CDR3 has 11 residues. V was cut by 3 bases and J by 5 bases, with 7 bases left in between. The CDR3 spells CSASRETEAFF. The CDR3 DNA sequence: TGCAGTGCTAGTAGGGAGACTGAAGCTTTCTTT.

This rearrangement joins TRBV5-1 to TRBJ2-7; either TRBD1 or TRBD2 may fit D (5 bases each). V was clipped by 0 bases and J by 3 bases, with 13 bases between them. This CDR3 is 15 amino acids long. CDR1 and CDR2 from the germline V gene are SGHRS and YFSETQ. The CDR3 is CASSLASGRGYEQYF. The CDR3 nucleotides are TGCGCCAGCAGCTTGGCCTCGGGAAGGGGCTACGAGCAGTACTTC.

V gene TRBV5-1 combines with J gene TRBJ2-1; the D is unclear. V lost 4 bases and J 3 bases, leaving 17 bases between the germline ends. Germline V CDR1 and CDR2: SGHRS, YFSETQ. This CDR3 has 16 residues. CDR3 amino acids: CASSPSILIFYNEQFF. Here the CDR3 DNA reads TGCGCCAGCAGCCCATCTATCTTAATCTTCTACAATGAGCAGTTCTTC. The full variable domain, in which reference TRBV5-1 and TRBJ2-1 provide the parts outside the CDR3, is KAGVTQTPRYLIKTRGQQVTLSCSPISGHRSVSWYQQTPGQGLQFLFEYFSETQRNKGNFPGRFSGRQFSNSRSEMNVSTLELGDSALYLCASSPSILIFYNEQFFGPGTRLTVL.

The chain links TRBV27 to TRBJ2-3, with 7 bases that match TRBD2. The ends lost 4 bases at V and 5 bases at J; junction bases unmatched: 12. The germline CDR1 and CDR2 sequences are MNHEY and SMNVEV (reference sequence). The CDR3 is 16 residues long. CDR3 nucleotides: TGTGCCAGCAGTTGGGCAGCTGGGAGGGCGGAAGATACGCAGTATTTT. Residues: CASSWAAGRAEDTQYF.

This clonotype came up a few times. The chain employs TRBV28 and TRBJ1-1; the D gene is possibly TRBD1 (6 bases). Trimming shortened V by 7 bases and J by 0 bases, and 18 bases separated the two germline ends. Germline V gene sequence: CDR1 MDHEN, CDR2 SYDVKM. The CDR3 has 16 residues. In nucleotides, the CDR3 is TGTGCCAGCACCAAAACCCTTGGACAGATGAACACTGAAGCTTTCTTT. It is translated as CASTKTLGQMNTEAFF.

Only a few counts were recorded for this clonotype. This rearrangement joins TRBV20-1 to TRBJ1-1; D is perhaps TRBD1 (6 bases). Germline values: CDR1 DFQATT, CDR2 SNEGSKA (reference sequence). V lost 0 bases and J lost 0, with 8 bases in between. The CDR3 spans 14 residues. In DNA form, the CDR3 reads TGCAGTGCTAGAGATGGACAGCTGAACACTGAAGCTTTCTTT. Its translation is CSARDGQLNTEAFF.

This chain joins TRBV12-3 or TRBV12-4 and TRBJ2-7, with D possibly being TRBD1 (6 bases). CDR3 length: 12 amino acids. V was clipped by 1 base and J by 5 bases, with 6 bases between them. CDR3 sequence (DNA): TGTGCCAGCAGTTTAGACAGGGACGAGCAGTACGTC. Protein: CASSLDRDEQYV.

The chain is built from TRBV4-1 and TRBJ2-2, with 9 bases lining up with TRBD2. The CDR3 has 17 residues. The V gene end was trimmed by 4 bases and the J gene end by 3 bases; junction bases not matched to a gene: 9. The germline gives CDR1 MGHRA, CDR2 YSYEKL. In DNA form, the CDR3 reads TGCGCCAGCAGCCCCGCGGCGGGGGGGCAGTACACCGGGGAGCTGTTTTTT. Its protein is CASSPAAGGQYTGELFF.

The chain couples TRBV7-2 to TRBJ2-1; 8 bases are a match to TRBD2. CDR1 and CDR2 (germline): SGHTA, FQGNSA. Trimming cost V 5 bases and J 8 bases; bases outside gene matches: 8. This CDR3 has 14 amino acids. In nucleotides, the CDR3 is TGTGCCAGCAGCCCCGGGGGGGCAAGGGATGAGCAGTTCTTC. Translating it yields CASSPGGARDEQFF.